The clone carrying this T cell receptor beta chain was observed once. The sample comes from a study of CD8 T cells in Susac syndrome. The authors reverse transcribed roughly 0.5 to 1 ug RNA with random hexamers. It was immunoSEQ multiplex PCR that amplified TCR beta CDR3 across 54 Vbeta and 13 Jbeta. TCRdb redid the calling of the immunoSEQ multiplex PCR reads with MiXCR, one entry per CDR3 protein. The sample includes some 180,000 distinct CDR3 sequences, over 85% seen only once; the top ten take 0.1%. Sequencing targeted TCR beta in T cells from blood (CD8+ and CD4+). This CDR3 is 11 amino acids long. V was pared by 5 bases and J by 1 base, with 2 bases between. Germline lookup yields CDR1 LNHNV and CDR2 YYDKDF (reference sequence).

Source material: CD4+ T cells from PBMCs. This rearrangement joins TRBV15 to TRBJ1-1; D is unresolved. This receptor was taken from a human donor in good health. CDR3 protein: CATSENTEAFF. CDR3 DNA sequence: TGTGCCACCAGCGAGAACACTGAAGCTTTCTTT.